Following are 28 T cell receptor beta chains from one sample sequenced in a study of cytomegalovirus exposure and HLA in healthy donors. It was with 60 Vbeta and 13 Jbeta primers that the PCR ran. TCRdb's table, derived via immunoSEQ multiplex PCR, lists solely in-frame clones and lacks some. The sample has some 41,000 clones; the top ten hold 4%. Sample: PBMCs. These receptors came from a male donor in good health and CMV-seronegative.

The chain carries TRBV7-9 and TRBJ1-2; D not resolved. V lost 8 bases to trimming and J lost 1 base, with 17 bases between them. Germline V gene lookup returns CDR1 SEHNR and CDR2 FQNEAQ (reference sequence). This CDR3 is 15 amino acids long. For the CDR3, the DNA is TGTGCCAGCCTCCTACCCGCGCGGAGTAACTATGGCTACACCTTC. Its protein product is CASLLPARSNYGYTF.

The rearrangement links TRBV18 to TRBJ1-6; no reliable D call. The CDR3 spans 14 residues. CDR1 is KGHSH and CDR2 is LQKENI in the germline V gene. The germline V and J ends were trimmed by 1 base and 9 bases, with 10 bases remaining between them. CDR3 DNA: TGTGCCAGCTCACCACAGGGAGATGGTTCACCCCTCCACTTT. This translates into CASSPQGDGSPLHF.

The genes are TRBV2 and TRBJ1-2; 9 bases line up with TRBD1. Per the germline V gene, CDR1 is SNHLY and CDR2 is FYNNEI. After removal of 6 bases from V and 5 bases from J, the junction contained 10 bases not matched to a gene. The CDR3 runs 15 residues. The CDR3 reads CASRAATGGGYGYTF. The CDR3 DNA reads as TGTGCCAGCAGGGCTGCGACAGGGGGAGGATATGGCTACACCTTC.

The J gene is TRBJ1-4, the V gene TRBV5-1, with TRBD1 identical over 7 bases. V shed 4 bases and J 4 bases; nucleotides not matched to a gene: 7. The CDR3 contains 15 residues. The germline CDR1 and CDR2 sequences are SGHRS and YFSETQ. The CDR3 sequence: CASSLSGTVNEKLFF. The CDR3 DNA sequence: TGCGCCAGCAGCCTATCCGGGACAGTTAATGAAAAACTGTTTTTT. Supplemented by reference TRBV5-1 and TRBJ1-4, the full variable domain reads KAGVTQTPRYLIKTRGQQVTLSCSPISGHRSVSWYQQTPGQGLQFLFEYFSETQRNKGNFPGRFSGRQFSNSRSEMNVSTLELGDSALYLCASSLSGTVNEKLFFGSGTQLSVL.

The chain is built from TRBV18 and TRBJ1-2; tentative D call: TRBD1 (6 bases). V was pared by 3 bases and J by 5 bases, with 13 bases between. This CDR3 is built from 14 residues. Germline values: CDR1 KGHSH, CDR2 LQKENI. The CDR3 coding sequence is TGTGCCAGCTCACCCAGGACAGATTGGTATGGCTACACCTTC. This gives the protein CASSPRTDWYGYTF.

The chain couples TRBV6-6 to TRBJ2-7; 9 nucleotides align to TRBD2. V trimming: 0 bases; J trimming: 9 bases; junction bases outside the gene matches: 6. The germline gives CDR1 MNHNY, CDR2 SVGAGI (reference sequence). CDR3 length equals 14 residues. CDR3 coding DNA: TGTGCCAGCAGTTACTCGGCTAGCGGGGACTTGCAGTACTTC. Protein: CASSYSASGDLQYF.

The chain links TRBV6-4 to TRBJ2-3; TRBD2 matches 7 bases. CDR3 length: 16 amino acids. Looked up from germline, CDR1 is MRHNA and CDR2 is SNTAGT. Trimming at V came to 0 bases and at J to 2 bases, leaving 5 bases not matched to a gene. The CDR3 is CASSDSSSGPTDTQYF. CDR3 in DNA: TGTGCCAGCAGTGACTCTTCTAGCGGACCCACAGATACGCAGTATTTT.

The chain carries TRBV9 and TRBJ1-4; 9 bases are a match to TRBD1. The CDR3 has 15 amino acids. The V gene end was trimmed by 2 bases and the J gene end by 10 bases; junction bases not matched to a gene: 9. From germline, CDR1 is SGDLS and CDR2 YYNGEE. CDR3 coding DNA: TGTGCCAGCAGCGTTGGGACAGGGCCCCTGGGAAAACTGTTTTTT. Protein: CASSVGTGPLGKLFF.

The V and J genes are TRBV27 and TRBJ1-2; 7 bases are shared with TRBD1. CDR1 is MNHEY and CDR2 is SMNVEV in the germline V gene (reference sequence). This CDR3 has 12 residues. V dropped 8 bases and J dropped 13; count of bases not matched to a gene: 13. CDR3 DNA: TGTGCCAGCCAAGACAGGGTTGCTAGTCTCACCTTC. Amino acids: CASQDRVASLTF.

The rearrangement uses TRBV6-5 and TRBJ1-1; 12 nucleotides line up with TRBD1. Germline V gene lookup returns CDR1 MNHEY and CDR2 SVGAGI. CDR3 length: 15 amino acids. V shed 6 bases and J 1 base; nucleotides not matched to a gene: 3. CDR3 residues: CASRGQGAGNTEAFF. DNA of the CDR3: TGTGCCAGCAGGGGACAGGGGGCAGGGAACACTGAAGCTTTCTTT.

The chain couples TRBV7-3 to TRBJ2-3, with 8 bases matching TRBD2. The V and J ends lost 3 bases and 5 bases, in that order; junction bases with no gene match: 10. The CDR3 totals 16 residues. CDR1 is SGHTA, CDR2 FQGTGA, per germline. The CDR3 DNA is TGTGCCAGCAGCTTGACTCGGCGGGGGGCTGGAGATACGCAGTATTTT. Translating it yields CASSLTRRGAGDTQYF.

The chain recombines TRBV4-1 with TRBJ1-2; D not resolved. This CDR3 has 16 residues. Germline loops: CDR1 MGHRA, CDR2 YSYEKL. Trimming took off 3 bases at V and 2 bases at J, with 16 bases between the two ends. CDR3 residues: CASSHLGASKNYGYTF. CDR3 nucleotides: TGCGCCAGCAGCCACCTAGGTGCCAGCAAGAACTATGGCTACACCTTC.

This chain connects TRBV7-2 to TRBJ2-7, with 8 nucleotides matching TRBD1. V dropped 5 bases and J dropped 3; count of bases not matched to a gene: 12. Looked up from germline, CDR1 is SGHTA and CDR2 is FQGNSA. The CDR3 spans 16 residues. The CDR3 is CASSQGAHIALYEQYF. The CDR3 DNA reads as TGTGCCAGCAGCCAGGGGGCGCACATCGCGCTCTACGAGCAGTACTTC.

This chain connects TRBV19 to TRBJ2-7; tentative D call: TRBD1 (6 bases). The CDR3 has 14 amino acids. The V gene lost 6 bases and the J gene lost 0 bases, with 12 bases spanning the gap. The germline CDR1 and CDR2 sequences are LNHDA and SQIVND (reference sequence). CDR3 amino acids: CASSRQVSSYEQYF. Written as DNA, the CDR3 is TGTGCCAGTAGCAGACAGGTGAGCTCCTACGAGCAGTACTTC. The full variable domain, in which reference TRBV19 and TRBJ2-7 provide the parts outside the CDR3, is DGGITQSPKYLFRKEGQNVTLSCEQNLNHDAMYWYRQDPGQGLRLIYYSQIVNDFQKGDIAEGYSVSREKKESFPLTVTSAQKNPTAFYLCASSRQVSSYEQYFGPGTRLTVT.

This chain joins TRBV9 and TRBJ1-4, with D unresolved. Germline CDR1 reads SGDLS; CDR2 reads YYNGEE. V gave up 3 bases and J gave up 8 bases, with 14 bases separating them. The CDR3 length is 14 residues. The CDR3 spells CASSADIGREKLFF. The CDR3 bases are TGTGCCAGCAGCGCAGACATTGGCCGGGAAAAACTGTTTTTT. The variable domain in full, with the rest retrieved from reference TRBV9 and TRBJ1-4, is DSGVTQTPKHLITATGQRVTLRCSPRSGDLSVYWYQQSLDQGLQFLIQYYNGEERAKGNILERFSAQQFPDLHSELNLSSLELGDSALYFCASSADIGREKLFFGSGTQLSVL.

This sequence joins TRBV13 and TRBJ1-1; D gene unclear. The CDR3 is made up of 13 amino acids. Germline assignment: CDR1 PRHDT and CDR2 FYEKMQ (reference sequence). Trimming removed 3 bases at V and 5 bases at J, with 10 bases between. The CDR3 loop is CASSLRESTEAFF. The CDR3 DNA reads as TGTGCCAGCAGCTTGAGGGAGAGTACTGAAGCTTTCTTT.

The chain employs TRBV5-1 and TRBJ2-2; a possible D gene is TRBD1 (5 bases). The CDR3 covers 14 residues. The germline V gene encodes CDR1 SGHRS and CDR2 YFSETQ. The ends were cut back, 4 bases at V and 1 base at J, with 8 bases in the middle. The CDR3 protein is CASSLRENTGELFF. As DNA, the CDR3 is TGCGCCAGCAGCCTCAGGGAGAACACCGGGGAGCTGTTTTTT.

The CDR3 DNA is TGTGCCAGCAGCTTAATCGGTTTATTCAAAAGCACAGATACGCAGTATTTT. This codes for CASSLIGLFKSTDTQYF. The V gene is TRBV13, the J gene TRBJ2-3; unclear D gene. Germline assignment: CDR1 PRHDT and CDR2 FYEKMQ (reference sequence). This CDR3 contains 17 residues. The V end was cut by 2 bases, the J end by 0 bases, with 15 bases between.

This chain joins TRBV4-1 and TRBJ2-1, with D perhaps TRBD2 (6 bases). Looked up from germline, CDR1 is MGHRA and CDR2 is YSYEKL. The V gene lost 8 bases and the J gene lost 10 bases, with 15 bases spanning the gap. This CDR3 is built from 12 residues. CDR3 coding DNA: TGCGCCAGCCGGGGTGGTAGCGGAGAGCAGTTCTTC. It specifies CASRGGSGEQFF.

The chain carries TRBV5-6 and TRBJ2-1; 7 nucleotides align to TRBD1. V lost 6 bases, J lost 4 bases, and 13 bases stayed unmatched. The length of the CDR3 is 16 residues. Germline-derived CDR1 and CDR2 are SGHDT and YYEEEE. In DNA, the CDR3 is TGTGCCAGCACCCACGTTACAGGGGTTGTATACAATGAGCAGTTCTTC. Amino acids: CASTHVTGVVYNEQFF.

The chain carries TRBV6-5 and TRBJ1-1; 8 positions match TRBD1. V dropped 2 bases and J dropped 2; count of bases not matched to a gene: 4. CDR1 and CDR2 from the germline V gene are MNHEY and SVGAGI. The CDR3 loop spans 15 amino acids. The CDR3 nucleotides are TGTGCCAGCAGTTACACGGGACAGGCAAACACTGAAGCTTTCTTT. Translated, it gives CASSYTGQANTEAFF.

In nucleotides, the CDR3 is TGTGCCTGGGTAAGGGGCGCCTACGAGCAGTACTTC. Its translation: CAWVRGAYEQYF. The rearrangement uses TRBV30 and TRBJ2-7, with D tentatively TRBD1 (5 bases). The germline V and J ends were trimmed by 5 bases and 2 bases, with 10 bases remaining between them. This CDR3 is built from 12 residues. CDR1 GTSNPN and CDR2 SVGIG come from the germline V gene (reference sequence).

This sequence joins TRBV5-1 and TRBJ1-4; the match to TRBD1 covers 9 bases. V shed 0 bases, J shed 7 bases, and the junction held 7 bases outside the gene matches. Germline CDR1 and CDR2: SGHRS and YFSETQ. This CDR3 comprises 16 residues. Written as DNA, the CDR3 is TGCGCCAGCAGCTTGGCACAGGGGGCGCAGGGTGAAAAACTGTTTTTT. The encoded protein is CASSLAQGAQGEKLFF.

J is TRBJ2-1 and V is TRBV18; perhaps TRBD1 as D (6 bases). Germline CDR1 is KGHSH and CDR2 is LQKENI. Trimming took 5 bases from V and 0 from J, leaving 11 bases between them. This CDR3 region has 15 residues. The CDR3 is CASSYDRSSYNEQFF. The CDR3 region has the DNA TGTGCCAGCTCATACGACAGGAGCTCCTACAATGAGCAGTTCTTC.

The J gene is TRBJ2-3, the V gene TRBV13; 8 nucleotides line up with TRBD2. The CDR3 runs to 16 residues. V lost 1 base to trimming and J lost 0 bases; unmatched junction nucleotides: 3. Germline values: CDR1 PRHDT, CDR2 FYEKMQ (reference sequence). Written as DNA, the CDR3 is TGTGCCAGCAGCTTAGCAACTAGCGGTAGCACAGATACGCAGTATTTT. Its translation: CASSLATSGSTDTQYF.

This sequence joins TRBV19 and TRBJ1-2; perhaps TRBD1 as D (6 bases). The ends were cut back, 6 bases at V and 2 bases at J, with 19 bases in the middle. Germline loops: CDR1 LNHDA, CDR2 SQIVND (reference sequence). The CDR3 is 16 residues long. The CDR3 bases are TGTGCCAGTAGATGGGGGCAGGGGCGCGAAAACTATGGCTACACCTTC. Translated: CASRWGQGRENYGYTF.

DNA of the CDR3: TGTGCCAGCAGTTTCTTGGCGGTGAACACCGGGGAGCTGTTTTTT. This translates into CASSFLAVNTGELFF. The rearrangement links TRBV28 to TRBJ2-2; D uncertain. Germline V gene sequence: CDR1 MDHEN, CDR2 SYDVKM. The V gene lost 3 bases and the J gene lost 1 base, with 9 bases spanning the gap. This CDR3 is 15 amino acids long. The full variable domain, completed using reference TRBV28 and TRBJ2-2, is DVKVTQSSRYLVKRTGEKVFLECVQDMDHENMFWYRQDPGLGLRLIYFSYDVKMKEKGDIPEGYSVSREKKERFSLILESASTNQTSMYLCASSFLAVNTGELFFGEGSRLTVL.

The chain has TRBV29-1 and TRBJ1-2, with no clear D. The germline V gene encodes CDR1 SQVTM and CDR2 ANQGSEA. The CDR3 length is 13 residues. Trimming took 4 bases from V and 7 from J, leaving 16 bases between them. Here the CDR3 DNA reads TGCAGCGTTGGCTCGACCTCGGAGGGTGGCTACACCTTC. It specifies CSVGSTSEGGYTF.